These 2 T cell receptor beta chains share one sample of origin, sequenced in a study of identical twins. MiXCR was run by TCRdb on the 5' RACE reads, yielding one entry per CDR3 protein. Here the sample spans 430,000 or so distinct CDR3 sequences, approximately 24% being singletons. In addition, the sample was reused for a study of T cells expressing NK-cell markers.

What was sequenced was CD4+ T cells sorted from blood. The source is a woman under 30 in good health.

This clonotype came up a few times. The rearrangement links TRBV20-1 to TRBJ2-1; TRBD2 agrees at 12 bases. Unmatched junction bases numbered 2, after V lost 1 base and J lost 4 bases. CDR3 size: 15 residues. Germline V gene lookup returns CDR1 DFQATT and CDR2 SNEGSKA (reference sequence). In DNA, the CDR3 is TGCAGTGCTAGAGTTACTAGCGGGGGGTACAATGAGCAGTTCTTC. As protein: CSARVTSGGYNEQFF.

This chain joins TRBV20-1 and TRBJ2-7; D is ambiguous. The CDR3 is 15 amino acids. CDR1 is DFQATT, CDR2 SNEGSKA, per germline (reference sequence). Trimming removed 0 bases at V and 1 base at J, with 13 bases between. The CDR3, as DNA: TGCAGTGCTAGAGATCTCCCAGCTGGATCCTACGAGCAGTACTTC. It is translated as CSARDLPAGSYEQYF.